One and the same sample provided the 26 T cell receptor beta chains below, sequenced in a study of blood T cell repertoires in COVID-19. Produced via immunoSEQ multiplex PCR; TCRdb's table is partial and in-frame only. This sample yields around 460,000 clones, of which about 90% are seen a single time; 0.75% to 0.85% belongs to the top ten. Sequencing was performed on peripheral blood. These receptors all come from a young man with COVID-19, enrolled during active disease.

The chain carries TRBV5-4 and TRBJ2-5; 8 bases fit TRBD2. This CDR3 is 15 amino acids long. The germline V gene encodes CDR1 SGHNT and CDR2 YYREEE (reference sequence). The V gene end was trimmed by 5 bases and the J gene end by 2 bases; junction bases not matched to a gene: 8. The CDR3: CASSYTLAGQETQYF. The CDR3 DNA is TGTGCCAGCAGTTATACCTTAGCGGGGCAAGAGACCCAGTACTTC.

This clone was seen only a few times. J is TRBJ2-1 and V is TRBV12-5; TRBD2 aligns across 13 bases. V was pared by 3 bases and J by 8 bases, with 13 bases of the junction left unmatched. Germline CDR1 is LGHNT and CDR2 is FRNRAP. This CDR3 contains 18 residues. The CDR3 loop is CASGFRSILAGGRYEQFF. In nucleotides, the CDR3 is TGTGCTAGTGGTTTTCGATCGATACTAGCGGGGGGGCGATATGAGCAGTTCTTC.

The chain recombines TRBV15 with TRBJ1-2, with no clear D. The germline V and J ends were trimmed by 1 base and 3 bases, with 15 bases remaining between them. The CDR3 is made up of 16 amino acids. CDR1 is LNHNV and CDR2 is YYDKDF in the germline V gene (reference sequence). This CDR3 is CATSRGPTRLDYGYTF. The CDR3 DNA reads TGTGCCACCAGCAGAGGGCCGACCAGGCTTGACTATGGCTACACCTTC. The full variable domain, in which reference TRBV15 and TRBJ1-2 provide the parts outside the CDR3, is DAMVIQNPRYQVTQFGKPVTLSCSQTLNHNVMYWYQQKSSQAPKLLFHYYDKDFNNEADTPDNFQSRRPNTSFCFLDIRSPGLGDTAMYLCATSRGPTRLDYGYTFGSGTRLTVV.

The rearrangement links TRBV4-2 to TRBJ2-1, with 9 bases that match TRBD1. This CDR3 region has 16 residues. V shed 2 bases, J shed 7 bases, and the junction held 9 bases outside the gene matches. Germline CDR1 LGHNA, CDR2 YNFKEQ. The CDR3 sequence: CASSQKWGQGINEQFF. The CDR3 nucleotides are TGTGCCAGCAGCCAAAAATGGGGACAGGGTATTAATGAGCAGTTCTTC.

The chain carries TRBV6-2 or TRBV6-3 and TRBJ2-7; 8 nucleotides align to TRBD1. The germline gives CDR1 MNHEY, CDR2 SVGEGT. The CDR3 loop spans 15 amino acids. With V trimmed by 5 bases and J by 1 base, 7 bases remained unmatched. The CDR3 DNA sequence: TGTGCCAGCAGTGCAGGGGGCGCACAGTCCTACGAGCAGTACTTC. It yields the protein CASSAGGAQSYEQYF.

The chain recombines TRBV7-8 with TRBJ2-2, with D possibly being TRBD2 (5 bases). Trimming left V 4 bases short and J 5 bases short, with 14 bases between. CDR1 and CDR2 from the germline V gene are SGHVS and FQNEAQ. The CDR3 length is 15 residues. CDR3 protein: CASSWRRLPTGELFF. The CDR3 DNA reads TGTGCCAGCAGCTGGCGACGACTACCGACCGGGGAGCTGTTTTTT. The full variable domain, its missing parts supplied by reference TRBV7-8 and TRBJ2-2, is GAGVSQSPRYKVAKRGQDVALRCDPISGHVSLFWYQQALGQGPEFLTYFQNEAQLDKSGLPSDRFFAERPEGSVSTLKIQRTQQEDSAVYLCASSWRRLPTGELFFGEGSRLTVL.

This chain links TRBV29-1 with TRBJ2-5; D remains ambiguous. The CDR3 runs to 12 residues. V was trimmed by 1 base and J by 5 bases, leaving 8 bases between them. CDR1 is SQVTM and CDR2 is ANQGSEA in the germline V gene. The CDR3 here is CSVEGGWETQYF. In DNA form, the CDR3 reads TGCAGCGTTGAAGGTGGCTGGGAGACCCAGTACTTC.

The chain is built from TRBV5-1 and TRBJ1-4, with 9 bases lining up with TRBD1. CDR1 SGHRS and CDR2 YFSETQ come from the germline V gene. This CDR3 is 15 amino acids long. J was trimmed by 7 bases and V by 2 bases; bases with no gene match: 6. DNA of the CDR3: TGCGCCAGCAGCTTTGACAGGGGGGGCGGTGAAAAACTGTTTTTT. Translating it yields CASSFDRGGGEKLFF.

The chain carries TRBV24-1 and TRBJ2-3, with 10 positions matching TRBD2. This CDR3 has 15 amino acids. Germline lookup yields CDR1 KGHDR and CDR2 SFDVKD. The trim removed 1 base at V and 6 bases at J, leaving 3 bases unmatched. The CDR3 sequence: CATSDFTAGGDTQYF. For the CDR3, the DNA is TGTGCCACCAGTGATTTCACAGCGGGAGGGGATACGCAGTATTTT.

This clone was picked up many times. The rearrangement links TRBV3-1 (or the pseudogene TRBV3-2) to TRBJ1-2, with TRBD1 matching over 8 bases. Germline lookup yields CDR1 LGHDT and CDR2 YNNKEL (reference sequence). V lost 4 bases and J lost 8; bases outside the gene matches: 6. This CDR3 comprises 13 residues. The CDR3 spells CASSLTGGGGYTF. CDR3 sequence (DNA): TGTGCCAGCAGCCTAACAGGGGGAGGAGGCTACACCTTC.

The rearrangement links TRBV30 to TRBJ1-1; no clear D. Germline CDR1 and CDR2: GTSNPN and SVGIG (reference sequence). The CDR3 is made up of 13 amino acids. Trimming took off 0 bases at V and 8 bases at J, with 13 bases between the two ends. CDR3 protein: CAWSVYLSHEAFF. Here the CDR3 DNA reads TGTGCCTGGAGTGTATATTTGAGTCACGAAGCTTTCTTT.

This chain joins TRBV2 and TRBJ1-2; D is unresolved. The length of the CDR3 is 13 residues. V was clipped by 2 bases and J by 4 bases, with 8 bases between them. CDR1 and CDR2 (germline): SNHLY, FYNNEI. The CDR3 region is CASSELTAYGYTF. In nucleotides, the CDR3 is TGTGCCAGCAGTGAACTAACAGCCTATGGCTACACCTTC.

Regarding this clone: Different DNA sequences within this sample yield the same CDR3. The chain employs TRBV5-4 and TRBJ1-2; 7 nucleotides match TRBD1. The germline V gene encodes CDR1 SGHNT and CDR2 YYREEE (reference sequence). The junction had 3 bases not matched to a gene; V was cut back by 4 bases and J by 3 bases. CDR3 size: 13 residues. In DNA form, the CDR3 reads TGTGCCAGCAGCCCCGACAGGGACTATGGCTACACCTTC. Translated: CASSPDRDYGYTF.

This chain joins TRBV27 and TRBJ2-7; 7 nucleotides agree with TRBD2. The CDR3 runs to 17 residues. Losses at the gene ends were 7 bases for V and 1 base for J; bases not matched to a gene: 16. Germline lookup yields CDR1 MNHEY and CDR2 SMNVEV (reference sequence). For the CDR3, the DNA is TGTGCCAGCACCCCAGGGTTACACGGGGGGAATTCCTACGAGCAGTACTTC. Protein product: CASTPGLHGGNSYEQYF.

This rearrangement joins TRBV6-5 to TRBJ1-4, with a tentative D call TRBD1 (6 bases). The germline CDR1 and CDR2 sequences are MNHEY and SVGAGI. The CDR3 sequence is 16 residues long. V was pared by 4 bases and J by 2 bases, with 14 bases between. The CDR3 protein is CASSSPQGGTNEKLFF. CDR3 DNA: TGTGCCAGCAGTTCCCCACAGGGCGGTACTAATGAAAAACTGTTTTTT.

This clone was observed once. The rearrangement links TRBV24-1 to TRBJ2-5; 7 bases agree with TRBD1. Per germline, CDR1 KGHDR and CDR2 SFDVKD. The J segment lost 1 base and the V segment lost 4 bases, leaving 2 bases of the junction unmatched. The CDR3 runs 14 residues. The CDR3 reads CATSETGPQETQYF. For the CDR3, the DNA is TGTGCCACCAGTGAGACAGGGCCCCAAGAGACCCAGTACTTC.

The table lists this clone with a few counts. The chain uses TRBV2 and TRBJ2-2, with TRBD1 matching 8 bases. This CDR3 contains 15 residues. J was trimmed by 4 bases and V by 4 bases; bases with no gene match: 5. The germline CDR1 and CDR2 sequences are SNHLY and FYNNEI. The CDR3 sequence: CASSARDRRTGELFF. CDR3 bases: TGTGCCAGCAGTGCCCGGGACAGGCGCACCGGGGAGCTGTTTTTT.

V and J are TRBV5-1 and TRBJ2-3; weak D call: TRBD1 (6 bases). CDR3 length equals 15 residues. Germline-derived CDR1 and CDR2 are SGHRS and YFSETQ. V gave up 4 bases and J gave up 4 bases, with 16 bases separating them. Here the CDR3 reads CASSAVGEGADTQYF. The CDR3 DNA is TGCGCCAGCAGCGCGGTCGGCGAGGGGGCAGATACGCAGTATTTT.

The table lists this clone with a count of one. This chain joins TRBV6-2 or TRBV6-3 and TRBJ2-5; no reliable D call. Germline loops: CDR1 MNHEY, CDR2 SVGEGT. V was clipped by 5 bases and J by 5 bases, with 9 bases between them. The CDR3 runs to 12 residues. The DNA of the CDR3 is TGTGCCAGCAGTCCCTCGAGGGAGACCCAGTACTTC. It is translated as CASSPSRETQYF.

The DNA of the CDR3 is TGTGCCAGCAGTGAGGGACAGGGCCCTCAGTACGAGCAGTACTTC. Amino acid sequence: CASSEGQGPQYEQYF. The chain combines TRBV6-1 with TRBJ2-7; 9 bases match TRBD1. Germline loops: CDR1 MNHNS, CDR2 SASEGT. The CDR3 has 15 amino acids. Trimming at V came to 3 bases and at J to 4 bases, leaving 7 bases not matched to a gene.

The rearrangement uses TRBV5-1 and TRBJ2-2; 8 nucleotides line up with TRBD1. Looked up from germline, CDR1 is SGHRS and CDR2 is YFSETQ. The CDR3 totals 15 residues. J lost 4 bases, V lost 2 bases, and 4 bases had no gene match. The chain's CDR3 is CASSFQGAATGELFF. The CDR3 DNA follows: TGCGCCAGCAGCTTTCAGGGGGCAGCCACCGGGGAGCTGTTTTTT.

The rearrangement uses TRBV28 and TRBJ2-3, with a possible D match to TRBD2 (5 bases). Trimming left V 3 bases short and J 2 bases short, with 9 bases between. The CDR3 consists of 14 residues. Looked up from germline, CDR1 is MDHEN and CDR2 is SYDVKM. DNA of the CDR3: TGTGCCAGCAGTTTTTACGGGGACACAGATACGCAGTATTTT. This sequence encodes CASSFYGDTDTQYF. The variable domain in full, completed from reference TRBV28 and TRBJ2-3, reads DVKVTQSSRYLVKRTGEKVFLECVQDMDHENMFWYRQDPGLGLRLIYFSYDVKMKEKGDIPEGYSVSREKKERFSLILESASTNQTSMYLCASSFYGDTDTQYFGPGTRLTVL.

CDR3 DNA sequence: TGTGCCAGCAGTTACTCCGAGGGACTCGGACACACAGATACGCAGTATTTT. This gives the protein CASSYSEGLGHTDTQYF. This rearrangement joins TRBV6-2 or TRBV6-3 to TRBJ2-3, with D possibly matching TRBD2 (6 bases). The germline V gene has CDR1 MNHEY and CDR2 SVGEGT. The CDR3 runs to 17 residues. V gave up 0 bases and J gave up 2 bases, with 15 bases separating them.

The rearrangement uses TRBV2 and TRBJ1-5; D is unclear. The germline gives CDR1 SNHLY, CDR2 FYNNEI. The CDR3 is made up of 14 amino acids. V lost 6 bases and J 7 bases, leaving 16 bases between the germline ends. CDR3 region: CASSESRNRQPQHF. Here the CDR3 DNA reads TGTGCCAGCAGCGAATCGAGGAATCGGCAGCCCCAGCATTTT.

The V call is TRBV4-2, the J call TRBJ2-7; no firm D call. V shed 0 bases and J shed 4 bases, with 10 bases lying between them. The CDR3 has 14 residues. Germline CDR1 LGHNA, CDR2 YNFKEQ. The CDR3 sequence: CASSQEQARYEQYF. The CDR3 DNA reads as TGTGCCAGCAGCCAAGAGCAGGCGCGATACGAGCAGTACTTC.

The CDR3 DNA reads TGCGCCAGCAGCCGGACTAGCGGGGCCGAGCAGTACTTC. It is translated as CASSRTSGAEQYF. The chain uses TRBV4-1 and TRBJ2-7, with TRBD2 matching over 12 bases. CDR1 is MGHRA, CDR2 YSYEKL, per germline. The V and J ends lost 4 bases and 6 bases, in that order; junction bases with no gene match: 1. The CDR3 runs to 13 residues.